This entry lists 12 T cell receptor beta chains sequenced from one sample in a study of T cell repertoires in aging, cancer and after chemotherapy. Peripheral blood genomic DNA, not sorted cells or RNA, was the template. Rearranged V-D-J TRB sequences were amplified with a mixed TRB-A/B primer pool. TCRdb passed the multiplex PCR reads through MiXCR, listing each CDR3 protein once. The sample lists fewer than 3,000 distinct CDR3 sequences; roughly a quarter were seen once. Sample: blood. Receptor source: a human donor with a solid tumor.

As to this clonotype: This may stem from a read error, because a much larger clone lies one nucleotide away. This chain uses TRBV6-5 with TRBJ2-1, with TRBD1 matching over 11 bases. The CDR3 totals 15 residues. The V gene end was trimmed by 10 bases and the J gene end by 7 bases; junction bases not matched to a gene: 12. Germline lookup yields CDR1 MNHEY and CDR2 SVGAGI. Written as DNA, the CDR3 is TGTGCCACCAGCCTTACGGGACAGGGGGAAAATGAGCAGTTCTTC. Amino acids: CATSLTGQGENEQFF.

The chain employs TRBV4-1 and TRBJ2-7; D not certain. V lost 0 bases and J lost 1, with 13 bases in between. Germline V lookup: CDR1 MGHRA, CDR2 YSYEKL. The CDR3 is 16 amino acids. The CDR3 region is CASSQDGPNESYEQYF. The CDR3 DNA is TGCGCCAGCAGCCAAGATGGCCCCAACGAGTCCTACGAGCAGTACTTC.

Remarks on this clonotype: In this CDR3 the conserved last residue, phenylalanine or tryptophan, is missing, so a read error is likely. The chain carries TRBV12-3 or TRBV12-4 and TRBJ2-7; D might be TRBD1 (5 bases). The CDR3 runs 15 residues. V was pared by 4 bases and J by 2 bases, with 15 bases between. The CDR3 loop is CASSYRQSPTYEQYL. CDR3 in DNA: TGTGCCAGCAGTTACAGACAGTCGCCAACCTACGAGCAGTACCTC.

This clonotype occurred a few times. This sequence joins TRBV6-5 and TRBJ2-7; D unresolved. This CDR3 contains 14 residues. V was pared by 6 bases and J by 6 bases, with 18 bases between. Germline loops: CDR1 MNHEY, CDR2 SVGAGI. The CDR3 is CASSHSLFRSEQYF. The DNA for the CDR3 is TGTGCCAGCAGCCACTCCCTATTTAGATCCGAGCAGTACTTC.

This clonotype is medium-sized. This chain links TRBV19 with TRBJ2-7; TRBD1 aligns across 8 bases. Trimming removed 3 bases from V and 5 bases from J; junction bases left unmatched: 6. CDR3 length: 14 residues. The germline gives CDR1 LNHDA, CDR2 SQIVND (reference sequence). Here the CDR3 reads CASSMGRGRNEQYF. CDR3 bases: TGTGCCAGTAGTATGGGCAGGGGGCGGAACGAGCAGTACTTC. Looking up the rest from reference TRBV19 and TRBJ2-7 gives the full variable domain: DGGITQSPKYLFRKEGQNVTLSCEQNLNHDAMYWYRQDPGQGLRLIYYSQIVNDFQKGDIAEGYSVSREKKESFPLTVTSAQKNPTAFYLCASSMGRGRNEQYFGPGTRLTVT.

Here the CDR3 DNA reads TGCAGTGCTCGACAGGTTCAGAATCAGCCCCAGCATTTT. Its translation is CSARQVQNQPQHF. J is TRBJ1-5 and V is TRBV20-1; the D gene is possibly TRBD1 (6 bases). CDR3 length: 13 amino acids. V was shortened by 5 bases and J by 4 bases, with 12 bases between the two germline ends. The germline CDR1 and CDR2 sequences are DFQATT and SNEGSKA (reference sequence).

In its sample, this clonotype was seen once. CDR3: CASSLVKTGANVLTF. Written as DNA, the CDR3 is TGTGCCAGCAGCTTAGTTAAAACTGGGGCCAACGTCCTGACTTTC. The chain is built from TRBV11-1 and TRBJ2-6, with D unclear. CDR1 and CDR2 from the germline V gene are SGHAT and FQDESV (reference sequence). CDR3 size: 15 residues. Trimming shortened V by 1 base and J by 2 bases, and 6 bases separated the two germline ends.

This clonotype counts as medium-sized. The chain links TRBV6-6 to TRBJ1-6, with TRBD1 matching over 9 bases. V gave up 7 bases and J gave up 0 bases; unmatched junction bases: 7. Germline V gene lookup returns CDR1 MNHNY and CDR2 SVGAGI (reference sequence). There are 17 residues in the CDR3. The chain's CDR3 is CASMGTGLSSYNSPLHF. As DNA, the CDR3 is TGTGCCAGCATGGGGACAGGGTTAAGCTCCTATAATTCACCCCTCCACTTT.

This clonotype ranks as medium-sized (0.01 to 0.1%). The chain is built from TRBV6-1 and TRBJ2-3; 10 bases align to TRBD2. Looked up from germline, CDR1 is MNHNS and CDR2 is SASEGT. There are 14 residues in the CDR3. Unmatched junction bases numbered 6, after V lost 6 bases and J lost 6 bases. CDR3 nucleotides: TGTGCCAGCAGGCTAGCGGGAGACGCCGATACGCAGTATTTT. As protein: CASRLAGDADTQYF.

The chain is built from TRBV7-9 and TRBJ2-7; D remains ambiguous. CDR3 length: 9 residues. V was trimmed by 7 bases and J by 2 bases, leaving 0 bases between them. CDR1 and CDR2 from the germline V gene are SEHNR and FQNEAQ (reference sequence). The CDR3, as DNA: TGTGCCAGCACCTACGAGCAGTACTTC. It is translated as CASTYEQYF.

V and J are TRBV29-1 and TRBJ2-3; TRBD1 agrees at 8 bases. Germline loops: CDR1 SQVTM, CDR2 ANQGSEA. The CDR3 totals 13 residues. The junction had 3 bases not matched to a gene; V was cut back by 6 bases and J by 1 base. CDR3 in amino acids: CSVKDRGTDTQYF. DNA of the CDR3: TGCAGCGTAAAGGACAGGGGCACAGATACGCAGTATTTT.

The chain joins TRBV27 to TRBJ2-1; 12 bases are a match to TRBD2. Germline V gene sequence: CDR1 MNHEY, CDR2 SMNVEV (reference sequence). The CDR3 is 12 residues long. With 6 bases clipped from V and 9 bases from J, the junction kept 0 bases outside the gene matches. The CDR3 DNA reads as TGTGCCAGCAGACTAGCGGGAGGTGAGCAGTTCTTC. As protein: CASRLAGGEQFF.